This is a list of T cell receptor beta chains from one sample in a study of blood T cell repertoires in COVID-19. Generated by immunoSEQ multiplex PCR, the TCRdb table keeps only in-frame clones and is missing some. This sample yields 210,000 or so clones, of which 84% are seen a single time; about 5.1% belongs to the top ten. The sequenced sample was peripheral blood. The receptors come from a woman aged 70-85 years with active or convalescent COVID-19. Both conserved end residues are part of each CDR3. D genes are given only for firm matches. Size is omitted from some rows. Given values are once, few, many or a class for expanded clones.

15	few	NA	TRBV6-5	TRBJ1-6	CASSYGQAYNSPLHF	TGTGCCAGCAGTTACGGTCAGGCGTATAATTCACCCCTCCACTTT
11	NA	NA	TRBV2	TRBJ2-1	CASLGGYEQFF	TGTGCCAGTTTAGGGGGATATGAGCAGTTCTTC
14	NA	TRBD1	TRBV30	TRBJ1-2	CAWTRDRVGYGYTF	TGTGCCTGGACCCGGGACAGGGTAGGGTATGGCTACACCTTC
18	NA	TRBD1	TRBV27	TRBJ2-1	CASSLPNLDRERYNEQFF	TGTGCCAGCAGTTTACCTAACCTGGACAGGGAGCGTTACAATGAGCAGTTCTTC
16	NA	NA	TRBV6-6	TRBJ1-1	CASSLLGGGTNTEAFF	TGTGCCAGCAGCCTACTTGGTGGGGGGACGAACACTGAAGCTTTCTTT
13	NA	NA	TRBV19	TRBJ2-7	CASSTGQNYEQYF	TGTGCCAGTAGTACGGGACAAAACTACGAGCAGTACTTC
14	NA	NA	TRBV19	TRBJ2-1	CASSMQGPYNEQFF	TGTGCCAGTAGTATGCAGGGTCCTTACAATGAGCAGTTCTTC
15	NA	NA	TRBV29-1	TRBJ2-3	CSVDGGTGATDTQYF	TGCAGCGTTGACGGGGGGACAGGTGCCACAGATACGCAGTATTTT
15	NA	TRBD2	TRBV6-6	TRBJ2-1	CASSYSLAGGDEQFF	TGTGCCAGCAGTTACTCTCTCGCGGGAGGGGATGAGCAGTTCTTC
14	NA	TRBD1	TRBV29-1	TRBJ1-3	CSVEAGQTGNTIYF	TGCAGCGTTGAGGCGGGACAGACTGGAAACACCATATATTTT
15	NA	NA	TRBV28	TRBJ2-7	CASSHYLKGDYEQYF	TGTGCCAGCAGCCACTATTTGAAGGGAGACTACGAGCAGTACTTC
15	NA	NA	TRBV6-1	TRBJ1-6	CASSEQGSGNSPLHF	TGTGCCAGCAGTGAACAGGGGAGCGGTAATTCACCCCTCCACTTT
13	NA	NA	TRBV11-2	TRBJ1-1	CASFKNRDTEAFF	TGTGCCAGCTTTAAAAACCGGGACACTGAAGCTTTCTTT
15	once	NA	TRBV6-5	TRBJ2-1	CASSRRVQGWDEQFF	TGTGCCAGCAGCCGCAGAGTACAGGGTTGGGATGAGCAGTTCTTC
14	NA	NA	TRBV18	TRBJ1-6	CASSPGGGNSPLHF	TGTGCCAGCTCACCCGGAGGAGGGAATTCACCCCTCCACTTT
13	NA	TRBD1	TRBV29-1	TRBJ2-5	CSVGWDRAETQYF	TGCAGCGTTGGTTGGGACAGGGCGGAGACCCAGTACTTC
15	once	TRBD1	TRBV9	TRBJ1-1	CASSDPQGAGTEAFF	TGTGCCAGCAGCGACCCTCAGGGGGCTGGCACTGAAGCTTTCTTT
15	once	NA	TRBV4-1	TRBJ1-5	CASSHTDKREGFKHF	TGCGCCAGCAGCCACACCGACAAGAGGGAGGGGTTTAAGCATTTT
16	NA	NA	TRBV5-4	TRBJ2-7	CASSGWTGPRPYEQYF	TGTGCCAGCAGCGGTTGGACTGGGCCGCGCCCCTACGAGCAGTACTTC
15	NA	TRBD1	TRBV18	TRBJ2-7	CASSVGGQGYYEQYF	TGTGCCAGCTCAGTGGGGGGACAGGGTTACTACGAGCAGTACTTC
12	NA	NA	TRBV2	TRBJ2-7	CASIRGGSEQYF	TGTGCCAGCATTCGCGGTGGGTCCGAGCAGTACTTC
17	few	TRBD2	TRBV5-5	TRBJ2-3	CASSSSGSGSWADTQYF	TGTGCCAGCAGCTCCTCGGGTAGCGGGAGTTGGGCAGATACGCAGTATTTT
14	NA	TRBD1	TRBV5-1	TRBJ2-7	CASSSGTGSDEQYF	TGCGCCAGCAGCTCAGGGACAGGGTCGGACGAGCAGTACTTC
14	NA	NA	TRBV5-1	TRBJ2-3	CASMSEPSTDTQYF	TGCGCCAGCATGAGTGAGCCTAGCACAGATACGCAGTATTTT
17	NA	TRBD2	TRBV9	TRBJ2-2	CASSPRASGSNTGELFF	TGTGCCAGCAGCCCCAGGGCTAGCGGGAGTAACACCGGGGAGCTGTTTTTT
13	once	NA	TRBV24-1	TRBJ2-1	CATSDFPLGHQFF	TGTGCCACCAGTGATTTCCCGTTGGGACATCAGTTCTTC
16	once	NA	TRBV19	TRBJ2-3	CASSMVGGKVTDTQYF	TGTGCCAGTAGTATGGTAGGGGGAAAAGTCACAGATACGCAGTATTTT
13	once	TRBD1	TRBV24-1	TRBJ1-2	CATSDANRGGYTF	TGTGCCACCAGTGATGCTAACAGGGGCGGCTACACCTTC
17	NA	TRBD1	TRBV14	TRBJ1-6	CASSQPMRTGGTSPLHF	TGTGCCAGCAGCCAACCCATGAGGACAGGGGGCACGTCACCCCTCCACTTT
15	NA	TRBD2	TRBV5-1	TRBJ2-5	CASSSRLAGVETQYF	TGCGCCAGCAGCTCCCGGTTAGCGGGAGTAGAGACCCAGTACTTC
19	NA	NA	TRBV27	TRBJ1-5	CASSPTRPLLGQRNQPQHF	TGTGCCAGCAGTCCTACCCGCCCCCTCTTAGGACAGAGGAATCAGCCCCAGCATTTT
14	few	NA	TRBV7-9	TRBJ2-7	CASSLAQVLGEQYF	TGTGCCAGCAGCTTAGCTCAGGTTCTCGGCGAGCAGTACTTC
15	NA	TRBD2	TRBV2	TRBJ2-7	CASTDELAGPGEQYF	TGTGCCAGCACCGACGAGCTAGCGGGCCCCGGCGAGCAGTACTTC
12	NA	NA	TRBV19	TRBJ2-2	CASSSATGELFF	TGTGCCAGTAGTTCCGCGACCGGGGAGCTGTTTTTT
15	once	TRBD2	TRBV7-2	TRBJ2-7	CASSQLSGRVYEQYF	TGTGCCAGCAGTCAACTTAGCGGGAGGGTCTACGAGCAGTACTTC
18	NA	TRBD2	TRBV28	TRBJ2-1	CASNGLAGGSPSYNEQFF	TGTGCCAGCAACGGACTAGCGGGAGGTTCCCCCTCCTACAATGAGCAGTTCTTC
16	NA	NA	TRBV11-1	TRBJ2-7	CASSHPGGGFPYEQYF	TGTGCCAGCAGCCACCCGGGCGGCGGGTTTCCCTACGAGCAGTACTTC
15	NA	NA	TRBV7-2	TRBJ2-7	CASSLVLSATNEQYF	TGTGCCAGCAGCTTAGTATTGTCCGCCACTAACGAGCAGTACTTC
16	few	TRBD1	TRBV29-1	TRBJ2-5	CSSVNSNRGRQETQYF	TGCAGCTCCGTAAACTCGAACAGGGGGCGGCAAGAGACCCAGTACTTC
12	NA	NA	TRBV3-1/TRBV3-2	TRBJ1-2	CASSQEASRYTF	TGTGCCAGCAGCCAAGAAGCTAGCCGCTACACCTTC
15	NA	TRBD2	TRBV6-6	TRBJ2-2	CASSPLAGGLGELFF	TGTGCCAGCAGTCCTCTAGCGGGAGGGCTCGGGGAGCTGTTTTTT
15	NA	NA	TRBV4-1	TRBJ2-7	CASSQVANRPYEQYF	TGCGCCAGCAGCCAAGTAGCCAATCGGCCCTACGAGCAGTACTTC
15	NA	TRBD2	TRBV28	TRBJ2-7	CASKSPTGGNYEQYF	TGTGCCAGCAAGTCCCCCACGGGAGGTAACTACGAGCAGTACTTC
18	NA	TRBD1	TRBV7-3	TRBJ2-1	CASSHLWRDRGPYNEQFF	TGTGCCAGCAGCCACCTCTGGCGGGACAGGGGGCCCTACAATGAGCAGTTCTTC
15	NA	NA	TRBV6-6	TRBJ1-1	CASSPPGTMNTEAFF	TGTGCCAGCAGCCCCCCCGGGACAATGAACACTGAAGCTTTCTTT
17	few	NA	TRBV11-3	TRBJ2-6	CASSSGVAGSGANVLTF	TGTGCCAGCAGCTCAGGGGTGGCAGGATCCGGGGCCAACGTCCTGACTTTC
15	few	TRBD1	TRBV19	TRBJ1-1	CASSSQGDMNTEAFF	TGTGCCAGTAGTTCCCAGGGGGATATGAACACTGAAGCTTTCTTT
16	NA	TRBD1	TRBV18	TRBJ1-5	CASSQRVGQGDQPQHF	TGTGCCAGCTCCCAGCGGGTGGGGCAGGGGGATCAGCCCCAGCATTTT
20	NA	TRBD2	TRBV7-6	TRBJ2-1	CASSEGTSGRSGLKSVVRFF	TGTGCCAGCAGCGAGGGGACTAGCGGGAGGAGTGGGCTCAAGTCCGTCGTTAGGTTCTTC
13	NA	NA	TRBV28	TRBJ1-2	CASSSHRDYGYTF	TGTGCCAGCAGTTCCCACAGGGACTATGGCTACACCTTC
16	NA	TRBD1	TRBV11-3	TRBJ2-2	CASSLGQGFGTGELFF	TGTGCCAGCAGCTTGGGACAGGGGTTCGGCACCGGGGAGCTGTTTTTT
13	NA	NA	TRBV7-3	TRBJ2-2	CASSYQGSGELFF	TGTGCCAGCAGCTACCAGGGATCCGGGGAGCTGTTTTTT
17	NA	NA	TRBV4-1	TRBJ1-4	CASSPIGRARVGEKLFF	TGCGCCAGCAGCCCCATTGGACGGGCCAGGGTGGGTGAAAAACTGTTTTTT
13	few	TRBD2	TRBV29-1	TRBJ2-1	CSVGRSGGGEQFF	TGCAGCGTTGGGAGGAGCGGGGGTGGTGAGCAGTTCTTC
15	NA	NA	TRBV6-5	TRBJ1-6	CASSYGQGINSPLHF	TGTGCCAGCAGTTATGGTCAGGGGATTAATTCACCCCTCCACTTT
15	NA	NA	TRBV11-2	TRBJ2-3	CASSSLGREADTQYF	TGTGCCAGCAGCTCTCTAGGGCGGGAAGCAGATACGCAGTATTTT
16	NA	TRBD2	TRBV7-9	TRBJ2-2	CASSFKRETNTGELFF	TGTGCCAGCAGCTTCAAGCGGGAGACGAACACCGGGGAGCTGTTTTTT
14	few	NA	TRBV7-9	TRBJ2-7	CASSKTSRTYEQYF	TGTGCCAGCAGTAAAACTAGCCGTACCTACGAGCAGTACTTC
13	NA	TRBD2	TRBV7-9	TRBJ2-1	CASQLAEYNEQFF	TGTGCCAGCCAACTAGCGGAATACAATGAGCAGTTCTTC
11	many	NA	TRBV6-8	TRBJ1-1	CASSPQSEAFF	TGTGCCAGCAGTCCCCAATCTGAAGCTTTCTTT